This T cell receptor beta chain comes out of a study of OX40 agonist ivuxolimab in advanced cancers. Study overall: Two patients with cutaneous melanoma and one with hepatocellular carcinoma, three in total, showed partial responses.

The germline CDR1 and CDR2 sequences are MNHEY and SVGAGI. The V end lost 6 bases, the J end lost 1 base, and 10 bases lay between the germline ends. CDR3 length equals 14 residues. The repertoire was sequenced with immunoSEQ multiplex PCR; TCRdb's copy has only in-frame clones and lacks some. Found here are around 80,000 clones, approximately 85% of them singletons; the top ten hold approximately 2.3%. Exclusion applied to patients with autoimmune disease history or systemic immunosuppression. The timepoints at which blood was sampled were baseline, cycle 4 day 1, and cycle 7 day 1. The genes are TRBV6-5 and TRBJ1-3; D is unresolved. The receptor's source is an adult with an advanced solid tumor such as melanoma, head and neck, liver or kidney cancer. The input for sequencing was CD4+ or CD8+ T cells sorted from blood, taken in a trial of the OX40 agonist ivuxolimab. The CDR3 DNA reads TGTGCCAGCAGAGACGTTTTGTCTGGAAACACCATATATTTT. This codes for CASRDVLSGNTIYF.